The 29 T cell receptor beta chains below were found in one sample sequenced in a study of blood T cell repertoires in COVID-19. Sequenced by immunoSEQ multiplex PCR; TCRdb stores in-frame clones only, minus some. The sample has more than 250,000 clones; about nine tenths are singletons. The sequencing input was peripheral blood. These receptors came from a woman between 25 and 40 years old with COVID-19, enrolled during active disease.

The chain employs TRBV7-8 and TRBJ2-3, with 7 bases lining up with TRBD1. There are 16 residues in the CDR3. V trimming: 3 bases; J trimming: 1 base; junction bases outside the gene matches: 7. From germline, CDR1 is SGHVS and CDR2 FQNEAQ. CDR3 bases: TGTGCCAGCAGCTTCCGAGGGGGCCCTGGCACAGATACGCAGTATTTT. It specifies CASSFRGGPGTDTQYF. The full variable domain, its missing parts supplied by reference TRBV7-8 and TRBJ2-3, is GAGVSQSPRYKVAKRGQDVALRCDPISGHVSLFWYQQALGQGPEFLTYFQNEAQLDKSGLPSDRFFAERPEGSVSTLKIQRTQQEDSAVYLCASSFRGGPGTDTQYFGPGTRLTVL.

This chain joins TRBV2 and TRBJ2-5, with 9 bases identical to TRBD2. J gave up 7 bases and V 4 bases, and 16 bases lay outside the gene matches. There are 17 residues in the CDR3. Germline values: CDR1 SNHLY, CDR2 FYNNEI. The CDR3 region has the DNA TGTGCCAGCAGTGGGGTAATAGCGGGGGTCTCGAGGGGGACCCAGTACTTC. Protein product: CASSGVIAGVSRGTQYF.

The chain joins TRBV5-1 to TRBJ2-1; TRBD2 matches at 12 bases. Germline V gene data show CDR1 as SGHRS and CDR2 as YFSETQ. After removal of 3 bases from V and 1 base from J, the junction contained 5 bases not matched to a gene. There are 17 residues in the CDR3. CDR3 in amino acids: CASSWSSGGASYNEQFF. The CDR3 coding sequence is TGCGCCAGCAGCTGGTCTAGCGGGGGGGCTTCCTACAATGAGCAGTTCTTC.

The V gene is TRBV10-1, the J gene TRBJ1-2; no reliable D call. The CDR3 runs 14 residues. From germline, CDR1 is WNHNN and CDR2 SYGVQD (reference sequence). V dropped 2 bases and J dropped 7 bases, with 14 bases sitting between them. In nucleotides, the CDR3 is TGCGCCAGCAGTGAGGCGGCAGCCTCTGTTGGCTACACCTTC. Encoded protein: CASSEAAASVGYTF.

The chain joins TRBV7-2 to TRBJ1-2; TRBD1 is a possible D gene (6 bases). Germline V gives CDR1 SGHTA, CDR2 FQGNSA. This CDR3 spans 13 amino acids. V was pared by 5 bases and J by 5 bases, with 12 bases between. CDR3 amino acids: CASSPKQGYGYTF. For the CDR3, the DNA is TGTGCCAGCAGCCCCAAACAGGGATATGGCTACACCTTC.

The rearrangement uses TRBV5-1 and TRBJ2-6; 10 bases match TRBD1. With 4 bases clipped from V and 2 bases from J, the junction kept 9 bases outside the gene matches. The germline gives CDR1 SGHRS, CDR2 YFSETQ. The CDR3 totals 18 residues. The CDR3 spells CASSIRQGAKAGANVLTF. In DNA form, the CDR3 reads TGCGCCAGCAGCATACGACAGGGGGCTAAGGCTGGGGCCAACGTCCTGACTTTC.

V and J are TRBV9 and TRBJ1-4; D gene unclear. The ends were cut back, 0 bases at V and 5 bases at J, with 11 bases in the middle. Germline V gives CDR1 SGDLS, CDR2 YYNGEE. This CDR3 has 15 residues. The CDR3 bases are TGTGCCAGCAGCGTAGGCCCGGGGATGAATGAAAAACTGTTTTTT. The encoded protein is CASSVGPGMNEKLFF.

This clone came up once. The CDR3 here is CASSGGFYNEQFF. DNA of the CDR3: TGTGCCAGCAGCGGGGGGTTCTACAATGAGCAGTTCTTC. The rearrangement uses TRBV6-6 and TRBJ2-1, with 7 bases identical to TRBD2. The germline V gene has CDR1 MNHNY and CDR2 SVGAGI (reference sequence). CDR3 length: 13 residues. V lost 6 bases to trimming and J lost 3 bases; unmatched junction nucleotides: 2.

The V and J genes are TRBV7-9 and TRBJ1-5; D remains ambiguous. Germline V gene lookup returns CDR1 SEHNR and CDR2 FQNEAQ (reference sequence). This CDR3 is 13 amino acids long. Trimming removed 5 bases at V and 5 bases at J, with 10 bases between. CDR3 in amino acids: CASSGMRDQPQHF. The CDR3 DNA reads as TGTGCCAGCAGCGGAATGAGGGATCAGCCCCAGCATTTT.

This clone was found once. The V and J genes are TRBV2 and TRBJ2-7, with TRBD1 as a possible D gene (5 bases). This CDR3 is built from 12 residues. The V and J ends lost 8 bases and 0 bases respectively, with 8 bases between them. Germline CDR1 is SNHLY and CDR2 is FYNNEI. The CDR3 protein is CASARDSYEQYV. The CDR3 DNA reads TGTGCCAGCGCCAGGGACTCCTACGAGCAGTACGTC.

Details on this clone: Its ends do not fully match the called genes, so a read error is possible. This chain links TRBV28 with TRBJ1-1, with D unresolved. Germline CDR1 MDHEN, CDR2 SYDVKM. The CDR3 sequence is 13 residues long. The CDR3 nucleotides are TGTGCCTGCAGGCGCCTTGATTCCACTGAAGCTTTCTTT. Amino acids: CACRRLDSTEAFF.

The genes are TRBV12-5 and TRBJ1-6; D is unresolved. CDR1 LGHNT and CDR2 FRNRAP come from the germline V gene. The CDR3 extends over 18 amino acids. The V and J ends lost 0 bases and 0 bases respectively, with 12 bases between them. Here the CDR3 reads CASGLVQVLSSYNSPLHF. The CDR3 region has the DNA TGTGCTAGTGGTTTGGTTCAGGTCCTTAGCTCCTATAATTCACCCCTCCACTTT.

This chain uses TRBV7-9 with TRBJ2-3, with D possibly being TRBD2 (5 bases). This CDR3 region has 16 residues. Germline V CDR1 and CDR2: SEHNR, FQNEAQ (reference sequence). The V end lost 1 base, the J end lost 2 bases, and 13 bases lay between the germline ends. DNA of the CDR3: TGTGCCAGCAGCTTAGGGGCTAGCAGAGACACAGATACGCAGTATTTT. Encoded protein: CASSLGASRDTDTQYF.

J is TRBJ1-2 and V is TRBV7-2; the D gene is possibly TRBD1 (6 bases). CDR3 length equals 15 residues. Trimming took 1 base from V and 2 from J, leaving 11 bases between them. In germline, CDR1 is SGHTA, CDR2 FQGNSA. CDR3 region: CASSLGVGQNYGYTF. In nucleotides, the CDR3 is TGTGCCAGCAGCTTAGGGGTCGGACAGAACTATGGCTACACCTTC.

The rearrangement joins TRBV12-3 or TRBV12-4 to TRBJ2-2; no clear D gene. The V end was cut by 8 bases, the J end by 6 bases, with 10 bases between. The CDR3 totals 12 residues. This CDR3 is CASFLGAGELFF. CDR3 DNA: TGTGCCAGCTTCCTAGGTGCCGGGGAGCTGTTTTTT.

The CDR3 DNA follows: TGTGCCAGCAGTTTATTGCAGGATCTTGAAGCTTTCTTT. Its protein product is CASSLLQDLEAFF. The J gene is TRBJ1-1, the V gene TRBV28; the D is unclear. CDR1 MDHEN and CDR2 SYDVKM come from the germline V gene. V lost 1 base and J 7 bases, leaving 10 bases between the germline ends. This CDR3 region has 13 residues.

This chain links TRBV28 with TRBJ1-6; D possibly corresponds to TRBD1 (6 bases). Trimming removed 6 bases at V and 10 bases at J, with 22 bases between. The CDR3 runs to 16 residues. Germline V gives CDR1 MDHEN, CDR2 SYDVKM. Here the CDR3 reads CASSLIRDTWDSPLHF. CDR3 DNA sequence: TGTGCCAGCAGCCTTATCCGGGACACATGGGACTCACCCCTCCACTTT.

This rearrangement joins TRBV12-3 or TRBV12-4 to TRBJ1-2; perhaps TRBD1 as D (6 bases). The length of the CDR3 is 13 residues. Trimming shortened V by 6 bases and J by 6 bases, and 14 bases separated the two germline ends. The chain's CDR3 is CASSQGLGHGYTF. CDR3 bases: TGTGCCAGCAGCCAGGGGTTGGGCCATGGCTACACCTTC.

V is TRBV6-5 and J is TRBJ2-1; D remains ambiguous. Germline CDR1 MNHEY, CDR2 SVGAGI. The V gene lost 6 bases and the J gene lost 5 bases, with 11 bases spanning the gap. The CDR3 loop spans 13 amino acids. This chain's CDR3 is CASSVHENNEQFF. The CDR3, as DNA: TGTGCCAGCAGCGTTCACGAGAACAATGAGCAGTTCTTC.

This clone was detected ten times or more. V is TRBV5-6 and J is TRBJ2-7; 10 bases map to TRBD1. Germline CDR1 is SGHDT and CDR2 is YYEEEE. This CDR3 comprises 15 residues. J gave up 3 bases and V 3 bases, and 6 bases lay outside the gene matches. In nucleotides, the CDR3 is TGTGCCAGCAGCTATGGGACAGGGGATCACTACGAGCAGTACTTC. Its translation is CASSYGTGDHYEQYF. Complete variable domain (other parts from reference TRBV5-6 and TRBJ2-7): DAGVTQSPTHLIKTRGQQVTLRCSPKSGHDTVSWYQQALGQGPQFIFQYYEEEERQRGNFPDRFSGHQFPNYSSELNVNALLLGDSALYLCASSYGTGDHYEQYFGPGTRLTVT.

The V and J genes are TRBV6-5 and TRBJ1-1; a weak D match, TRBD1 (5 bases). Looked up from germline, CDR1 is MNHEY and CDR2 is SVGAGI. This CDR3 has 16 residues. Trimming shortened V by 4 bases and J by 1 base, and 16 bases separated the two germline ends. Here the CDR3 reads CASSSPGADRNTEAFF. CDR3 nucleotide sequence: TGTGCCAGCAGTTCCCCAGGCGCAGACAGGAACACTGAAGCTTTCTTT.

The chain has TRBV11-2 and TRBJ2-1; TRBD2 aligns across 7 bases. This CDR3 is built from 17 residues. Trimming at V came to 2 bases and at J to 0 bases, leaving 7 bases not matched to a gene. Germline CDR1 SGHAT, CDR2 FQNNGV. The CDR3 loop is CASSLSATSVSYNEQFF. The CDR3, as DNA: TGTGCCAGCAGCTTATCGGCCACTAGCGTCTCCTACAATGAGCAGTTCTTC. Filled out from reference TRBV11-2 and TRBJ2-1, the complete variable domain reads EAGVAQSPRYKIIEKRQSVAFWCNPISGHATLYWYQQILGQGPKLLIQFQNNGVVDDSQLPKDRFSAERLKGVDSTLKIQPAKLEDSAVYLCASSLSATSVSYNEQFFGPGTRLTVL.

The rearrangement links TRBV9 to TRBJ2-5; 13 nucleotides line up with TRBD2. J gave up 2 bases and V 3 bases, and 4 bases lay outside the gene matches. This CDR3 has 16 residues. The germline V gene encodes CDR1 SGDLS and CDR2 YYNGEE. The CDR3 sequence is CASSAPGLAGQETQYF. DNA for the CDR3: TGTGCCAGCAGCGCTCCGGGACTAGCGGGGCAAGAGACCCAGTACTTC.

As for this clone: The sample carries other DNA sequences with the same CDR3. The chain has TRBV6-5 and TRBJ1-5; 10 nucleotides agree with TRBD1. Germline assignment: CDR1 MNHEY and CDR2 SVGAGI. This CDR3 has 13 residues. Trimming removed 6 bases from V and 4 bases from J; junction bases left unmatched: 0. This CDR3 reads CASRGQGNQPQHF. The CDR3 region has the DNA TGTGCCAGCAGGGGACAGGGGAATCAGCCCCAGCATTTT.

In its sample, this clone was seen many times. Distinct nucleotide sequences in the sample also encode this CDR3. J is TRBJ1-3 and V is TRBV27, with D tentatively TRBD1 (6 bases). Trimming took off 4 bases at V and 5 bases at J, with 12 bases between the two ends. The CDR3 consists of 14 residues. Germline CDR1 MNHEY, CDR2 SMNVEV (reference sequence). CDR3 in DNA: TGTGCCAGCAGTTCCGGGACATCAAGAAACACCATATATTTT. It encodes CASSSGTSRNTIYF.

The J gene is TRBJ1-2, the V gene TRBV25-1; D is undetermined. Trimming left V 0 bases short and J 2 bases short, with 16 bases between. The CDR3 sequence is 17 residues long. The germline V gene encodes CDR1 MGHDK and CDR2 SYGVNS. This CDR3 is CASSEYTLLAENYGYTF. For the CDR3, the DNA is TGTGCCAGCAGTGAATATACCCTCTTGGCGGAGAACTATGGCTACACCTTC.

The chain carries TRBV7-9 and TRBJ2-5; 10 bases map to TRBD1. The CDR3 loop spans 14 amino acids. After removal of 5 bases from V and 5 bases from J, the junction contained 5 bases not matched to a gene. Germline lookup yields CDR1 SEHNR and CDR2 FQNEAQ (reference sequence). The CDR3 bases are TGTGCCAGCAGCCCTGGACAGGGGGGGGAGACCCAGTACTTC. Amino acids: CASSPGQGGETQYF.

The V gene is TRBV28, the J gene TRBJ2-2, with a possible D match to TRBD1 (5 bases). The CDR3 consists of 16 residues. V dropped 8 bases and J dropped 6 bases, with 22 bases sitting between them. Germline loops: CDR1 MDHEN, CDR2 SYDVKM. CDR3: CASFKLGARQAGELFF. CDR3 coding DNA: TGTGCCAGCTTCAAGCTAGGGGCCCGACAAGCCGGGGAGCTGTTTTTT.

J is TRBJ1-4 and V is TRBV25-1; D is undetermined. The ends were cut back, 7 bases at V and 7 bases at J, with 7 bases in the middle. The CDR3 loop spans 11 amino acids. CDR1 and CDR2 (germline): MGHDK, SYGVNS. CDR3: CASMVGEKLFF. DNA of the CDR3: TGTGCCAGCATGGTCGGTGAAAAACTGTTTTTT.